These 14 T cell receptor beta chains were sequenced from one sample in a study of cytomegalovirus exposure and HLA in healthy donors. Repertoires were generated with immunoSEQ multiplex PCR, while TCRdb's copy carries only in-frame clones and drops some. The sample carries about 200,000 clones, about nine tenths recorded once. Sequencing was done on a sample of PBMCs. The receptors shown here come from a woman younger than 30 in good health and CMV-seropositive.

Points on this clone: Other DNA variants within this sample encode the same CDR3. The CDR3 sequence is CAWSRSSYNEQFF. The CDR3 DNA reads as TGTGCCTGGAGTAGGAGCTCCTACAATGAGCAGTTCTTC. This chain links TRBV30 with TRBJ2-1, with D unresolved. This CDR3 has 13 residues. Trimming cost V 2 bases and J 0 bases, with 5 bases left between them. The germline V gene has CDR1 GTSNPN and CDR2 SVGIG (reference sequence).

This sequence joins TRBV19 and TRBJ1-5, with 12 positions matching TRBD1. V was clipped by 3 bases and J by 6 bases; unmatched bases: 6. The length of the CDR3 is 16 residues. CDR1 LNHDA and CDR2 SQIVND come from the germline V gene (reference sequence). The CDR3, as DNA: TGTGCCAGTAGTATGGGGGACAGGGGGCCGGGTCAGCCCCAGCATTTT. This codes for CASSMGDRGPGQPQHF. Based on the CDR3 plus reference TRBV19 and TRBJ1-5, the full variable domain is DGGITQSPKYLFRKEGQNVTLSCEQNLNHDAMYWYRQDPGQGLRLIYYSQIVNDFQKGDIAEGYSVSREKKESFPLTVTSAQKNPTAFYLCASSMGDRGPGQPQHFGDGTRLSIL.

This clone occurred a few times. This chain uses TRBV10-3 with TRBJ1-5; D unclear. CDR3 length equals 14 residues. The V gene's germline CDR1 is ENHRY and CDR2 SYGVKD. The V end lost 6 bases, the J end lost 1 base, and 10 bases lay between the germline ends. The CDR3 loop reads CAISDQRSNQPQHF. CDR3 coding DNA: TGTGCCATCAGCGATCAGAGGAGCAATCAGCCCCAGCATTTT.

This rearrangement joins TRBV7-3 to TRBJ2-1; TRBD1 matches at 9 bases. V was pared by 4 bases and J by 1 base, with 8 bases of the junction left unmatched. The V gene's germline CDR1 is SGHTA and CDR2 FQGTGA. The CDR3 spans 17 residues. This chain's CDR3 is CASSCQWDRASYNEQFF. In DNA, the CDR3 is TGTGCCAGCAGCTGTCAGTGGGACAGGGCGTCCTACAATGAGCAGTTCTTC.

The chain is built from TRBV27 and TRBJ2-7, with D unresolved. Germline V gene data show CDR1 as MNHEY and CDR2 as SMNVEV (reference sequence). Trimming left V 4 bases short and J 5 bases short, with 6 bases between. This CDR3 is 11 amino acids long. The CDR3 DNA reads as TGTGCCAGCAGTTCCTTCCACGAGCAGTACTTC. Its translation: CASSSFHEQYF.

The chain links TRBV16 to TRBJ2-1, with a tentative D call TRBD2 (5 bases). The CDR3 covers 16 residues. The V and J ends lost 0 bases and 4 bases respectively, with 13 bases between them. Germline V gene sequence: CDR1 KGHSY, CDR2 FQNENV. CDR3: CASSQSRVSLYNEQFF. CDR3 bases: TGTGCCAGCAGCCAATCGAGGGTATCCCTTTACAATGAGCAGTTCTTC.

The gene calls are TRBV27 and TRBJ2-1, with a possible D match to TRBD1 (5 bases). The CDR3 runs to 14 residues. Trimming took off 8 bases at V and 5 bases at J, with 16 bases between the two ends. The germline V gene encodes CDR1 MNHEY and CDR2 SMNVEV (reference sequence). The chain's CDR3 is CASRSVDTHNEQFF. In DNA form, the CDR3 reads TGTGCCAGCCGCTCGGTGGACACACACAATGAGCAGTTCTTC.

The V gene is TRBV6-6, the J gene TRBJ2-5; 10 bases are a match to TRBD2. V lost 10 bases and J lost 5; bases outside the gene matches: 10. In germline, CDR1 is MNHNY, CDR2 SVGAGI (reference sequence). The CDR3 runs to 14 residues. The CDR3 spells CAISPAGGGETQYF. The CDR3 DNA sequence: TGTGCCATTTCCCCAGCGGGAGGGGGGGAGACCCAGTACTTC.

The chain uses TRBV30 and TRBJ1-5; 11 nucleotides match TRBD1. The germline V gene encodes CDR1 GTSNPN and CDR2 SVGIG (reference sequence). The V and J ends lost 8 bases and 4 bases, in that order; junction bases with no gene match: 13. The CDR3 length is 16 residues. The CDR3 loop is CAMEFWTGGKNQPQHF. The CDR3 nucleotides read TGTGCCATGGAGTTTTGGACAGGGGGCAAGAATCAGCCCCAGCATTTT.

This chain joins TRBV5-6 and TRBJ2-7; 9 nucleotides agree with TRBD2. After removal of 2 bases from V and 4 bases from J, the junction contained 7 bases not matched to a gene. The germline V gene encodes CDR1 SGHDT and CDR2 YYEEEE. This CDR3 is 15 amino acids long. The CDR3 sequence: CASSLTWTSDYEQYF. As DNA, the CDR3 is TGTGCCAGCAGCTTAACATGGACTAGCGATTACGAGCAGTACTTC. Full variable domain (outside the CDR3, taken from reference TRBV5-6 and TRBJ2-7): DAGVTQSPTHLIKTRGQQVTLRCSPKSGHDTVSWYQQALGQGPQFIFQYYEEEERQRGNFPDRFSGHQFPNYSSELNVNALLLGDSALYLCASSLTWTSDYEQYFGPGTRLTVT.

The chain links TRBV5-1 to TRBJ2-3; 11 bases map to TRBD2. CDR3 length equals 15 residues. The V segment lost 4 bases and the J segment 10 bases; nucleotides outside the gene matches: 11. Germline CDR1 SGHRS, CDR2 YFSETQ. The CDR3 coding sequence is TGCGCCAGCAGCCTAATAGCGGGAGGGCCCTATTCGCAGTATTTT. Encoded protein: CASSLIAGGPYSQYF.

CDR3 region: CASQSEIGSYEQYF. The DNA for the CDR3 is TGTGCCAGCCAAAGCGAGATCGGTTCCTACGAGCAGTACTTC. The rearrangement joins TRBV6-1 to TRBJ2-7; D uncertain. V was shortened by 8 bases and J by 1 base, with 15 bases between the two germline ends. This CDR3 has 14 residues. Germline V gives CDR1 MNHNS, CDR2 SASEGT.

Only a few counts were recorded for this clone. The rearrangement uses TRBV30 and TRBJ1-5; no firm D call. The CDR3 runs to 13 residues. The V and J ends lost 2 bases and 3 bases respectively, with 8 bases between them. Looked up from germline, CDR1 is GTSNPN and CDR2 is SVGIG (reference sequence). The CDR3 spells CAWSFTSNQPQHF. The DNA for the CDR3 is TGTGCCTGGAGTTTTACTTCCAATCAGCCCCAGCATTTT.

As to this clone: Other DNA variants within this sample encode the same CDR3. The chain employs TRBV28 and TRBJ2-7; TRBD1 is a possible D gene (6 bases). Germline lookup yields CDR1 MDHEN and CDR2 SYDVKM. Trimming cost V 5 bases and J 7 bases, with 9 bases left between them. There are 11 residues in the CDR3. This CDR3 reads CASSTQGEQYF. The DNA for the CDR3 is TGTGCCAGCAGTACACAGGGAGAGCAGTACTTC.